The source of this T cell receptor beta chain is a study of cytomegalovirus exposure and HLA in healthy donors. This PCR relied on a set of 60 Vbeta primers and 13 Jbeta primers. Clones were sequenced by immunoSEQ multiplex PCR, and TCRdb holds only the in-frame ones, with some missing. The sample holds 110,000 to 150,000 clones, around 80% seen once. As regards this clone: Its antigen is unidentified.

Study conclusions and caveats: A few of the chains that were CMV-associated were confirmed in vitro to be specific for CMV antigens.

CDR1 is MDHEN and CDR2 is SYDVKM in the germline V gene. V lost 7 bases to trimming and J lost 6 bases; unmatched junction nucleotides: 12. This CDR3 contains 17 residues. V and J are TRBV28 and TRBJ2-2, with 12 bases aligning to TRBD2. The clonotype originates from a man aged 40-49 years in good health and CMV-seropositive. The sequenced material came from PBMCs. Here the CDR3 reads CASTVTSGRASAGELFF. CDR3 coding DNA: TGTGCCAGCACCGTGACTAGCGGGAGAGCCTCGGCCGGGGAGCTGTTTTTT.